The rows below give T cell receptor beta chains drawn from one sample of a study of blood T cell repertoires in COVID-19. Here immunoSEQ multiplex PCR was the method, and the copy in TCRdb shows in-frame clones only, minus some. This sample carries a few hundred thousand clones, roughly 84% of them seen once, and the ten largest clones take under 15%. The material sequenced was peripheral blood. These receptors all stem from a human donor in a cohort sampled during active COVID-19. Each CDR3 is given with its conserved first and last residue. Size values are once, few and many counts, or a class for expanded clones, and some rows have none.

j_call clone_size v_call cdr3_aa
TRBJ1-5 few TRBV6-5 CASSANTGAAQPQHF
TRBJ1-5 once TRBV20-1 CSASPTGRPSKAQHF
TRBJ2-5 - TRBV5-5 CASSGGAPGEETQYF
TRBJ2-3 - TRBV2 CASTPTTGVSTDTQYF
TRBJ2-3 - TRBV19 CASSIRVGDTQYF
TRBJ1-3 - TRBV29-1 CSAALEDLSGNTIYF
TRBJ1-2 - TRBV10-3 CAISGRGRVDGYTF
TRBJ2-7 - TRBV7-2 CASSLGTSAWQQYF
TRBJ2-3 - TRBV5-1 CASSTVPGQGATDTQYF
TRBJ2-1 - TRBV27 CASSYLAGVSRNEQFF
TRBJ2-5 - TRBV27 CASSLTSGRETQYF
TRBJ2-1 once TRBV5-4 CASSNDRGPYNEQFF
TRBJ2-7 few TRBV28 CASSLPGTAYEQYF
TRBJ2-2 - TRBV7-6 CASSLASRVANTGELFF
TRBJ2-7 - TRBV6-6 CASRTTSGSYEQYF